The clone carrying this TCR beta chain was seen a single time. These data belong to a study of blood T cells in healthy people across ages. Germline V gives CDR1 MNHNS, CDR2 SASEGT. V shed 2 bases and J shed 2 bases, with 13 bases lying between them. The CDR3 consists of 15 residues. Next came a second PCR, run for about 7 to 11 cycles, which used a sample-barcoded 5' primer along with a J-beta primer mix. TCRdb ran MiXCR on the 5' RACE reads and lists one entry per CDR3 protein. Of over a million distinct CDR3 sequences in the sample, approximately 43% were seen once. The sequencing sample was made of blood. The V gene is TRBV6-1, the J gene TRBJ2-7; tentatively, D is TRBD1 (6 bases). The receptor's source is a woman aged 18-29 years in good health. The chain's CDR3 is CASSETTGLTYEQYF. In DNA, the CDR3 is TGTGCCAGCAGTGAAACAACAGGGTTAACCTACGAGCAGTACTTC.